Listed here is a single TCR beta chain. What antigen it recognizes has not been identified. Per-base qualities were not stored, and no clone one base away is much larger. The library came from RT-PCR. Sequenced on an Illumina HiSeq 2500. Starting from the raw public reads, TCRdb applied fastp trimming at Q25, assembled clones with MiXCR and retained in-frame beta chains. Here each entry gathers all rows of one CDR3 protein and keeps the most common genes and DNA. The sample records around 710,000 distinct CDR3 sequences, about 14% of which are singletons. The ten largest make up less than 7% of the sample. The CDR1 and CDR2 encoded by the germline V gene are MNHNS and SASEGT. V and J lose 1 base and 0 bases, and a span of 12 bases separates them. From the cysteine through the phenylalanine, the CDR3 covers 16 amino acids. The kept DNA is CDR3 alone, 48 bases in frame from the first base. This record belongs to a study of response to subunit inactivated influenza vaccine (dated by TCRdb to the late 2010s). Regarding the complete study: To follow how T cells responded to a trivalent subunit inactivated influenza vaccine, the researchers relied on deep quantitative profiling of the T cell receptor repertoire.

What the work shows at the level of the full study, not this receptor alone: The authors proposed that each seasonal influenza vaccination may bring in only a limited number of new T cells.

The chain uses TRBV6-1 and TRBJ2-5; the D gene is perhaps TRBD1 or TRBD2, as each covers 5 bases. The sample in question was PBMCs from blood, obtained 14 days before vaccination. The sequence came from a man in his fifties or sixties who received an inactivated influenza vaccine. Donor details come from another sample of the same person, matched by shared clones. The CDR3 region: CASSEDWGRYQETQYF. The nucleotides read TGTGCCAGCAGTGAAGATTGGGGACGGTACCAAGAGACCCAGTACTTC.